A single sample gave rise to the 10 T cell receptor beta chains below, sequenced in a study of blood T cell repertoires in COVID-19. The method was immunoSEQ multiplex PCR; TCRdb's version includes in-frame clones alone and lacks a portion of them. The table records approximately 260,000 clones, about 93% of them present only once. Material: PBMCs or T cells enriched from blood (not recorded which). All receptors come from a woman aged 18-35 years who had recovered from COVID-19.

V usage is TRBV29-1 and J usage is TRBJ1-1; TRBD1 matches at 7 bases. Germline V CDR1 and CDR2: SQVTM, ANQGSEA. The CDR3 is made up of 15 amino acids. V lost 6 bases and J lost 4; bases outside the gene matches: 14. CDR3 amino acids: CSVPKGGGVGTEAFF. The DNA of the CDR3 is TGCAGCGTCCCAAAAGGGGGCGGGGTGGGCACTGAAGCTTTCTTT.

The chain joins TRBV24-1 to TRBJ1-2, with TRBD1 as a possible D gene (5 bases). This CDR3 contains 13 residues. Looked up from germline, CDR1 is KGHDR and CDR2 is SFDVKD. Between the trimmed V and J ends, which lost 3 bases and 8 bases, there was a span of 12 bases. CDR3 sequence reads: CATSDPGTGGYTF. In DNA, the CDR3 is TGTGCCACCAGTGATCCCGGGACTGGCGGCTACACCTTC.

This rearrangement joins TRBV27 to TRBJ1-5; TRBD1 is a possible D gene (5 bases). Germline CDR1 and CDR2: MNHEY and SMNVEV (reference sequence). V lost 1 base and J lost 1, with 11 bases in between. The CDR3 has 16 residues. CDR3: CASSLWGGTSNQPQHF. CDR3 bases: TGTGCCAGCAGTTTATGGGGGGGGACGAGCAATCAGCCCCAGCATTTT.

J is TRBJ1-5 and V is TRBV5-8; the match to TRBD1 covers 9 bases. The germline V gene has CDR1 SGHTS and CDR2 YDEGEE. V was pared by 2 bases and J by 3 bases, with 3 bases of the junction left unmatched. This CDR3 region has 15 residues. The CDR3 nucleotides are TGTGCCAGCAGCTTCAGGACAGGGGCCAATCAGCCCCAGCATTTT. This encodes CASSFRTGANQPQHF.

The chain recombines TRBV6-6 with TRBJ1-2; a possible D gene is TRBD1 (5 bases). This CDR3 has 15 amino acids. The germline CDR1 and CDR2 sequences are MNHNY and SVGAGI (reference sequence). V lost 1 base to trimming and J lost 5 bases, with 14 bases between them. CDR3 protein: CASSYWQGLGYGYTF. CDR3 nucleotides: TGTGCCAGCAGTTACTGGCAGGGTTTAGGATATGGCTACACCTTC.

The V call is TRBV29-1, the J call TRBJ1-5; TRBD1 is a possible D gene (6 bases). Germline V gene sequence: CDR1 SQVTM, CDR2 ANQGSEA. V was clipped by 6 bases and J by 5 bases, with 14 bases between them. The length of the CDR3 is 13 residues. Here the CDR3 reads CSVQQGFDQPQHF. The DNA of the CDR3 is TGCAGCGTCCAACAGGGTTTCGATCAGCCCCAGCATTTT.

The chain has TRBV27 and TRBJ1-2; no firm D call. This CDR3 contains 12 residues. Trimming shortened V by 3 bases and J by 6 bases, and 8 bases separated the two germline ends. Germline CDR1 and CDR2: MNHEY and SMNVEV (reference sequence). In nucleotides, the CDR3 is TGTGCCAGCAGTTTCGATGGGCATGGCTACACCTTC. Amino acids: CASSFDGHGYTF.

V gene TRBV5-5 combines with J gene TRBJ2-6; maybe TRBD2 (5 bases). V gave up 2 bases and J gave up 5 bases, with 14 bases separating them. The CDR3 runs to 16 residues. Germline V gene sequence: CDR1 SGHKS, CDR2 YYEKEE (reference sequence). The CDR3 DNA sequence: TGTGCCAGCAGCTTATTAGGGAGTCAGTGGGCCAACGTCCTGACTTTC. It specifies CASSLLGSQWANVLTF.

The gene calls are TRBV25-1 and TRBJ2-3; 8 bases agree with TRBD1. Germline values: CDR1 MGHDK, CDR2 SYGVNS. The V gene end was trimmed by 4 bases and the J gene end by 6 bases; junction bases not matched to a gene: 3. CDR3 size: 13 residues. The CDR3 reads CASSVTGVDTQYF. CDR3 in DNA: TGTGCCAGCAGTGTGACAGGGGTCGATACGCAGTATTTT. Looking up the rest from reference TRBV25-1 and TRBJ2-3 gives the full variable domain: EADIYQTPRYLVIGTGKKITLECSQTMGHDKMYWYQQDPGMELHLIHYSYGVNSTEKGDLSSESTVSRIRTEHFPLTLESARPSHTSQYLCASSVTGVDTQYFGPGTRLTVL.

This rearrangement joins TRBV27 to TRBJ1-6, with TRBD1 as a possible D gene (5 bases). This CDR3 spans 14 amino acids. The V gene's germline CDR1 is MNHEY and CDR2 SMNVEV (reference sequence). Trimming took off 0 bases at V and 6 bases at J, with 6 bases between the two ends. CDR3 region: CASSLSRANSPLHF. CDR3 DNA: TGTGCCAGCAGTTTATCCAGGGCTAATTCACCCCTCCACTTT.